The 11 T cell receptor beta chains below were found in one sample sequenced in a study of technical replicates of blood from several donors (dated by TCRdb to about 2017). The receptor library was made with the immunoSEQ multiplex PCR assay. TCRdb's version of the immuneACCESS table is confined to in-frame rearrangements and falls short of the full clone set. An unresolved V gene accounts for under half of the shortfall where checked; the remainder is of unknown origin. This sample is represented by tens of thousands of clones; approximately 91% of them were singletons. About 4.5% of the sample is held by the ten biggest clonotypes. What was sequenced was PBMCs. Every receptor here comes from a human donor in good health. Some clones in this sample may be carry-over from other donors' samples.

This rearrangement joins TRBV19 to TRBJ1-1; no clear D. In germline, CDR1 is LNHDA, CDR2 SQIVND (reference sequence). CDR3 length: 15 residues. V was pared by 5 bases and J by 0 bases, with 13 bases between. The CDR3 loop is CASSPTTTMNTEAFF. CDR3 DNA: TGTGCCAGTAGTCCAACGACAACCATGAACACTGAAGCTTTCTTT.

The table lists this clone with a few counts. The chain is built from TRBV10-3 and TRBJ2-7; D is perhaps TRBD1 (6 bases). The CDR3 covers 15 residues. V lost 0 bases and J 5 bases, leaving 14 bases between the germline ends. CDR1 and CDR2 from the germline V gene are ENHRY and SYGVKD. The CDR3 spells CAISESRNRAHEQYF. CDR3 sequence (DNA): TGTGCCATCAGTGAGTCGAGGAACAGGGCCCACGAGCAGTACTTC.

This CDR3 is CASSLAGGLSYEQYF. CDR3 nucleotide sequence: TGTGCCAGCAGCTTAGCGGGCGGACTCTCCTACGAGCAGTACTTC. V usage is TRBV13 and J usage is TRBJ2-7; the D gene is possibly TRBD2 (5 bases). CDR3 size: 15 residues. The germline V gene encodes CDR1 PRHDT and CDR2 FYEKMQ (reference sequence). Trimming removed 1 base at V and 0 bases at J, with 10 bases between.

The genes are TRBV27 and TRBJ2-3, with 7 bases aligning to TRBD2. CDR3 size: 16 residues. After removal of 1 base from V and 3 bases from J, the junction contained 7 bases not matched to a gene. In germline, CDR1 is MNHEY, CDR2 SMNVEV (reference sequence). The CDR3 loop reads CASSLLGTRGTDTQYF. The CDR3, as DNA: TGTGCCAGCAGTTTATTAGGTACGCGGGGGACAGATACGCAGTATTTT.

The chain is built from TRBV6-5 and TRBJ1-2; 8 bases are a match to TRBD1. CDR3 length equals 12 residues. Germline loops: CDR1 MNHEY, CDR2 SVGAGI. The V and J ends lost 5 bases and 6 bases, in that order; junction bases with no gene match: 2. The CDR3 here is CASSTTGDGYTF. As DNA, the CDR3 is TGTGCCAGCAGTACGACAGGGGATGGCTACACCTTC.

In DNA, the CDR3 is TGTGCCAGCAGCTTACTAGCGGGAGGGACCGGGGAGCTGTTTTTT. It encodes CASSLLAGGTGELFF. The chain joins TRBV7-6 to TRBJ2-2; 12 bases line up with TRBD2. Germline-derived CDR1 and CDR2 are SGHVS and FNYEAQ. The length of the CDR3 is 15 residues. The J segment lost 5 bases and the V segment lost 2 bases, leaving 0 bases of the junction unmatched.

V is TRBV14 and J is TRBJ2-6; perhaps TRBD1 as D (6 bases). The V gene's germline CDR1 is SGHDN and CDR2 FVKESK. Deletions cut 2 bases from V and 2 bases from J, with 10 bases between. The CDR3 runs to 16 residues. The CDR3 sequence: CASSQPNRAGANVLTF. CDR3 coding DNA: TGTGCCAGCAGCCAACCAAACAGGGCTGGGGCCAACGTCCTGACTTTC.

This chain uses TRBV18 with TRBJ2-6; TRBD1 matches 9 bases. Germline lookup yields CDR1 KGHSH and CDR2 LQKENI. The CDR3 length is 17 residues. Germline trimming cut 5 bases from V and 0 bases from J; bases unmatched to any gene: 5. In DNA, the CDR3 is TGTGCCAGCTCAGTCTTACAGGGGGCCTCTGGGGCCAACGTCCTGACTTTC. Translation: CASSVLQGASGANVLTF.

The chain links TRBV6-1 to TRBJ1-6; 10 nucleotides agree with TRBD1. The J segment lost 7 bases and the V segment lost 4 bases, leaving 1 base of the junction unmatched. The CDR3 length is 14 residues. CDR1 and CDR2 (germline): MNHNS, SASEGT. The CDR3 DNA follows: TGTGCCAGCAGTGGGACAGGGGGAAATTCACCCCTCCACTTT. The encoded protein is CASSGTGGNSPLHF.

The rearrangement uses TRBV6-1 and TRBJ2-3; TRBD1 aligns across 7 bases. After removal of 10 bases from V and 1 base from J, the junction contained 8 bases not matched to a gene. The V gene's germline CDR1 is MNHNS and CDR2 SASEGT. The CDR3 totals 14 residues. The CDR3 DNA reads TGTGCCACAGGGGACACAGGGGGCACAGATACGCAGTATTTT. Amino acids: CATGDTGGTDTQYF.

The J gene is TRBJ1-6, the V gene TRBV7-2; 11 bases match TRBD1. J was trimmed by 12 bases and V by 5 bases; bases with no gene match: 15. The CDR3 covers 17 residues. CDR1 is SGHTA and CDR2 is FQGNSA in the germline V gene. The CDR3 is CASSPEVLDRGPLPLHF. CDR3 nucleotides: TGTGCCAGCAGCCCGGAGGTGTTGGACAGGGGGCCTCTACCCCTCCACTTT.